These 13 T cell receptor beta chains were sequenced from one sample in a study of blood T cell repertoires in COVID-19 (dated by TCRdb to about 2020). Library generation was performed with the immunoSEQ multiplex PCR assay. Sourced from immuneACCESS, this table was stored by TCRdb with only in-frame sequences that have V and J called. A share of the clones is absent; for the studies checked, an unresolved V gene accounts for under half, and the remainder has no known explanation. The sample profile shows around 250,000 clones; roughly 85% of them were found once. Approximately 6.6% of the sample goes to the ten largest clones. The sample was PBMCs or T cells enriched from blood (not recorded which). The source of these receptors is a woman in her 50s who had been exposed to COVID-19.

This clone has a handful of counts. The chain has TRBV19 and TRBJ2-2; D possibly corresponds to TRBD1 (6 bases). The germline V gene encodes CDR1 LNHDA and CDR2 SQIVND (reference sequence). Trimming pared 6 bases from V and 4 bases from J, leaving 9 bases between. The CDR3 contains 13 residues. The CDR3 loop reads CASRQGFTGELFF. CDR3 DNA sequence: TGTGCCAGTAGACAGGGATTCACCGGGGAGCTGTTTTTT.

The genes are TRBV20-1 and TRBJ1-2; TRBD1 might be the D (6 bases). Trimming shortened V by 4 bases and J by 7 bases, and 10 bases separated the two germline ends. The CDR3 spans 11 residues. The germline gives CDR1 DFQATT, CDR2 SNEGSKA (reference sequence). The CDR3 coding sequence is TGCAGTGCTATACAGGGTGGTGGCTACACCTTC. It codes for CSAIQGGGYTF.

The chain uses TRBV28 and TRBJ1-2; D not resolved. The V end was cut by 4 bases, the J end by 7 bases, with 16 bases between. Germline V gene data show CDR1 as MDHEN and CDR2 as SYDVKM. The CDR3 is 14 residues long. DNA for the CDR3: TGTGCCAGCAGTTCGCCGATTAACACGGGTGGCTACACCTTC. The encoded protein is CASSSPINTGGYTF.

The V and J genes are TRBV5-6 and TRBJ1-4; no clear D. CDR3 length: 15 amino acids. Germline CDR1 SGHDT, CDR2 YYEEEE. V lost 1 base and J 7 bases, leaving 14 bases between the germline ends. The CDR3 spells CASSLSGGPLEKLFF. The CDR3 DNA reads as TGTGCCAGCAGCTTGTCCGGAGGACCGCTTGAAAAACTGTTTTTT.

The V gene is TRBV3-1 (or the pseudogene TRBV3-2), the J gene TRBJ1-1; D may be TRBD1 (6 bases). Trimming took off 3 bases at V and 3 bases at J, with 14 bases between the two ends. The germline V gene encodes CDR1 LGHDT and CDR2 YNNKEL (reference sequence). The CDR3 has 15 residues. CDR3 sequence reads: CASSQGPYRDTEAFF. The CDR3 DNA follows: TGTGCCAGCAGCCAGGGACCGTACAGGGACACTGAAGCTTTCTTT.

The V and J genes are TRBV30 and TRBJ2-7; the D gene is possibly TRBD2 (7 bases). The CDR3 is 14 residues long. CDR1 GTSNPN and CDR2 SVGIG come from the germline V gene (reference sequence). Trimming stripped 0 bases from V and 2 bases from J, with 11 bases between. CDR3 DNA sequence: TGTGCCTGGAGTGTAGGGGGGGCGACCTACGAGCAGTACTTC. As protein: CAWSVGGATYEQYF.

The rearrangement links TRBV10-3 to TRBJ2-1; TRBD2 is a possible D gene (5 bases). The CDR3 extends over 11 amino acids. Germline V gene data show CDR1 as ENHRY and CDR2 as SYGVKD. V was clipped by 8 bases and J by 3 bases, with 5 bases between them. CDR3 DNA: TGTGCCATCCGGGGCTACAATGAGCAGTTCTTC. It yields the protein CAIRGYNEQFF.

This clone was detected once. The V call is TRBV5-4, the J call TRBJ1-4; 9 bases agree with TRBD1. Trimming at V came to 0 bases and at J to 5 bases, leaving 5 bases not matched to a gene. Germline V gene data show CDR1 as SGHNT and CDR2 as YYREEE (reference sequence). CDR3 size: 16 residues. The CDR3, as DNA: TGTGCCAGCAGCTTGGGGAAGACAGGGGGAAATGAAAAACTGTTTTTT. Protein: CASSLGKTGGNEKLFF.

The CDR3 reads CATSDLHPGGGTEAFF. CDR3 sequence (DNA): TGTGCCACCAGTGATTTGCATCCAGGGGGAGGCACTGAAGCTTTCTTT. This chain joins TRBV24-1 and TRBJ1-1, with TRBD1 matching over 7 bases. After removal of 0 bases from V and 4 bases from J, the junction contained 7 bases not matched to a gene. The CDR3 covers 16 residues. Germline CDR1 and CDR2: KGHDR and SFDVKD.

The J gene is TRBJ2-5, the V gene TRBV12-5; tentative D call: TRBD2 (5 bases). V was pared by 6 bases and J by 2 bases, with 13 bases between. This CDR3 contains 14 residues. Per the germline V gene, CDR1 is LGHNT and CDR2 is FRNRAP. CDR3 loop: CASGSLRDQETQYF. CDR3 DNA sequence: TGTGCTAGTGGCTCCCTCCGGGATCAAGAGACCCAGTACTTC.

In its sample, this clone was seen a few times. This rearrangement joins TRBV3-1 (or the pseudogene TRBV3-2) to TRBJ1-2, with a weak D call TRBD1 (5 bases). Germline CDR1 and CDR2: LGHDT and YNNKEL (reference sequence). Trimming cost V 1 base and J 8 bases, with 11 bases left between them. This CDR3 comprises 13 residues. CDR3 DNA sequence: TGTGCCAGCAGCCAAGCCCCGTGGGGCGGCTACACCTTC. Translation: CASSQAPWGGYTF.

The gene calls are TRBV30 and TRBJ1-5; TRBD1 matches 9 bases. Unmatched junction bases numbered 14, after V lost 2 bases and J lost 6 bases. The CDR3 loop spans 17 amino acids. Looked up from germline, CDR1 is GTSNPN and CDR2 is SVGIG (reference sequence). The CDR3 here is CAWSQRVGTGPPQPQHF. CDR3 coding DNA: TGTGCCTGGAGTCAAAGGGTGGGGACAGGGCCCCCTCAGCCCCAGCATTTT. The full variable domain, rest sourced from reference TRBV30 and TRBJ1-5, is SQTIHQWPATLVQPVGSPLSLECTVEGTSNPNLYWYRQAAGRGLQLLFYSVGIGQISSEVPQNLSASRPQDRQFILSSKKLLLSDSGFYLCAWSQRVGTGPPQPQHFGDGTRLSIL.

The chain uses TRBV4-1 and TRBJ1-2; TRBD1 matches 9 bases. This CDR3 region has 11 residues. J was trimmed by 8 bases and V by 8 bases; bases with no gene match: 3. Germline V gene data show CDR1 as MGHRA and CDR2 as YSYEKL. This CDR3 is CASGTGRGYTF. Here the CDR3 DNA reads TGCGCCAGCGGGACAGGGCGGGGCTACACCTTC.